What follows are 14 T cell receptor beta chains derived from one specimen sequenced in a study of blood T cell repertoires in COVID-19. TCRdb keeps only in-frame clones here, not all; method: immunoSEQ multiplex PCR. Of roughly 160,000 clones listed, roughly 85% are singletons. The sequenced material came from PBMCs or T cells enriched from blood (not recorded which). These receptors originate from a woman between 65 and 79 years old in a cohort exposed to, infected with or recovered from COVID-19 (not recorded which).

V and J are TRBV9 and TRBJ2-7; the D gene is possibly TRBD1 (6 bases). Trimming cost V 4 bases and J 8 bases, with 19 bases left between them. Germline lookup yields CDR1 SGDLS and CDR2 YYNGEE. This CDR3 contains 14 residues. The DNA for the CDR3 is TGTGCCAGCAGCCGAGACAGGACATCTCATCAGCAGTACTTC. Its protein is CASSRDRTSHQQYF.

The CDR3 is CASSLEGQGRDIQYF. CDR3 in DNA: TGCGCCAGCAGCTTGGAGGGACAGGGAAGGGACATTCAGTACTTC. The genes are TRBV5-1 and TRBJ2-4, with 9 positions matching TRBD1. V shed 0 bases and J 8 bases; nucleotides not matched to a gene: 6. The CDR3 is 15 amino acids. Germline CDR1 is SGHRS and CDR2 is YFSETQ. The full variable domain, in which reference TRBV5-1 and TRBJ2-4 provide the parts outside the CDR3, is KAGVTQTPRYLIKTRGQQVTLSCSPISGHRSVSWYQQTPGQGLQFLFEYFSETQRNKGNFPGRFSGRQFSNSRSEMNVSTLELGDSALYLCASSLEGQGRDIQYFGAGTRLSVL.

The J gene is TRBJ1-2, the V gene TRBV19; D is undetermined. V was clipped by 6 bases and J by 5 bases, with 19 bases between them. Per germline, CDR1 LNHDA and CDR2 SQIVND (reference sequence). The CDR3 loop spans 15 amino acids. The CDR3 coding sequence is TGTGCCAGTAGGATCGGTGTTGGGCAGCTGTATGGCTACACCTTC. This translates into CASRIGVGQLYGYTF. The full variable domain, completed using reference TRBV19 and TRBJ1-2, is DGGITQSPKYLFRKEGQNVTLSCEQNLNHDAMYWYRQDPGQGLRLIYYSQIVNDFQKGDIAEGYSVSREKKESFPLTVTSAQKNPTAFYLCASRIGVGQLYGYTFGSGTRLTVV.

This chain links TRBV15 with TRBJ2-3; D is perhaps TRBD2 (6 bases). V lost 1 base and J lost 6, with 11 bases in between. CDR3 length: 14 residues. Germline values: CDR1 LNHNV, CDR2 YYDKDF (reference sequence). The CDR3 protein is CATSRVLGRDTQYF. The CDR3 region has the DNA TGTGCCACCAGCAGAGTTCTGGGGAGGGATACGCAGTATTTT.

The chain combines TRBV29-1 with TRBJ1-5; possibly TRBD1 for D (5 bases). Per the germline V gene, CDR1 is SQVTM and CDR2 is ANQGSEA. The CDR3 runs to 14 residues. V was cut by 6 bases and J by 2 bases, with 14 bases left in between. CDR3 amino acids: CSVLDGGRNQPQHF. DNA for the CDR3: TGCAGCGTGCTGGACGGGGGACGCAATCAGCCCCAGCATTTT.

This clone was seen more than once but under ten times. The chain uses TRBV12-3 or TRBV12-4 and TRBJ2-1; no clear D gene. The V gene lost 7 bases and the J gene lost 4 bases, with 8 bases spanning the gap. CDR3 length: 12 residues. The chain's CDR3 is CASKSRYNEQFF. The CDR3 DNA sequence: TGTGCCAGCAAGTCCAGATACAATGAGCAGTTCTTC.

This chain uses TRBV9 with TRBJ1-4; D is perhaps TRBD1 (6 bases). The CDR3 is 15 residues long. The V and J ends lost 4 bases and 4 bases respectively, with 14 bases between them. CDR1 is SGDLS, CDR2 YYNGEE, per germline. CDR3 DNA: TGTGCCAGCAGCCCCGAGGACAGACGTAATGAAAAACTGTTTTTT. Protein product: CASSPEDRRNEKLFF.

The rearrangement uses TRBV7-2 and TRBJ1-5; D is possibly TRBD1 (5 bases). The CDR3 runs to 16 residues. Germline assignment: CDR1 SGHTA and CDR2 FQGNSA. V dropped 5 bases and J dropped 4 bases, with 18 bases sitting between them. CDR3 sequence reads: CASSVITGEGNQPQHF. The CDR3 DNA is TGTGCCAGCAGCGTCATTACAGGTGAAGGTAATCAGCCCCAGCATTTT.

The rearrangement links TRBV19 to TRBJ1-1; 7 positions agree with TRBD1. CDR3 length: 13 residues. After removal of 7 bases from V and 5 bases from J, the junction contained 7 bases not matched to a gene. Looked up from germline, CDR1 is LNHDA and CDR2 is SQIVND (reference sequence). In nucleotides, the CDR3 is TGTGCCAGTACCGACAGGGATCGGACTGAAGCTTTCTTT. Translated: CASTDRDRTEAFF.

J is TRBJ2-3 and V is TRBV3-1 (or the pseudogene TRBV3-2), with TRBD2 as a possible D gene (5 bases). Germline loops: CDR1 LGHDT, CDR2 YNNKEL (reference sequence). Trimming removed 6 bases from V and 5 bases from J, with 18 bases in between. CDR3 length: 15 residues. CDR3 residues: CASSDLPRGGDTQYF. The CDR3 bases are TGTGCCAGCAGTGACCTTCCTCGGGGTGGAGATACGCAGTATTTT.

CDR3 loop: CASSTDRVGGYTF. The CDR3 bases are TGTGCCAGCAGCACGGACAGGGTTGGTGGCTACACCTTC. The chain combines TRBV7-2 with TRBJ1-2, with 8 bases aligning to TRBD1. Germline V gene sequence: CDR1 SGHTA, CDR2 FQGNSA. CDR3 size: 13 residues. Trimming at V came to 5 bases and at J to 7 bases, leaving 6 bases not matched to a gene.

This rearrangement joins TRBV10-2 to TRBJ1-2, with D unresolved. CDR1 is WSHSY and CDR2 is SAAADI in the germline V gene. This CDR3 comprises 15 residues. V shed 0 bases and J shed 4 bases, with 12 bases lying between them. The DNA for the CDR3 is TGCGCCAGCAGTGAGTCGAACGTCTGGAGCTATGGCTACACCTTC. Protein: CASSESNVWSYGYTF.

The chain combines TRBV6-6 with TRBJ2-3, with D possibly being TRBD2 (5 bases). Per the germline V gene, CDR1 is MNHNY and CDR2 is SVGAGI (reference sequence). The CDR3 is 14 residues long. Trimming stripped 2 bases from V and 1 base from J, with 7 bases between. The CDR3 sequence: CASSYSGRTDTQYF. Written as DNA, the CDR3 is TGTGCCAGCAGTTACAGCGGCCGCACAGATACGCAGTATTTT.

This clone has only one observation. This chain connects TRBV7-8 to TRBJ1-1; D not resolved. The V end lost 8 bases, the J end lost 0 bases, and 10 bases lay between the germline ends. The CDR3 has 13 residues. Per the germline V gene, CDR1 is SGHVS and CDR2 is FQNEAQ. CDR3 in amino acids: CASSQHMNTEAFF. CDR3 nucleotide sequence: TGTGCCAGCTCGCAACATATGAACACTGAAGCTTTCTTT.